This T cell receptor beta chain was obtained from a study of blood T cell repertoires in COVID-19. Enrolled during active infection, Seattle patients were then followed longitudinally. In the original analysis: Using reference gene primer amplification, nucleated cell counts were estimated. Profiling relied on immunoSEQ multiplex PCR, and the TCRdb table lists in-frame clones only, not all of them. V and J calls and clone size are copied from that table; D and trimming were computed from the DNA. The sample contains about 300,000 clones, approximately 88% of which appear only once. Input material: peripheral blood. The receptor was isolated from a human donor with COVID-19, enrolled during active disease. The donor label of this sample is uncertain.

DNA of the CDR3: TGTGCCAGCAGCCCGACCAGGGCAATCAATTACGAGCAGTACTTC. It translates to CASSPTRAINYEQYF. The gene calls are TRBV7-2 and TRBJ2-7; D is possibly TRBD1 (5 bases). Germline CDR1 is SGHTA and CDR2 is FQGNSA. The CDR3 extends over 15 amino acids. With 5 bases removed from V and 4 bases from J, the gap between germline ends came to 18 bases.